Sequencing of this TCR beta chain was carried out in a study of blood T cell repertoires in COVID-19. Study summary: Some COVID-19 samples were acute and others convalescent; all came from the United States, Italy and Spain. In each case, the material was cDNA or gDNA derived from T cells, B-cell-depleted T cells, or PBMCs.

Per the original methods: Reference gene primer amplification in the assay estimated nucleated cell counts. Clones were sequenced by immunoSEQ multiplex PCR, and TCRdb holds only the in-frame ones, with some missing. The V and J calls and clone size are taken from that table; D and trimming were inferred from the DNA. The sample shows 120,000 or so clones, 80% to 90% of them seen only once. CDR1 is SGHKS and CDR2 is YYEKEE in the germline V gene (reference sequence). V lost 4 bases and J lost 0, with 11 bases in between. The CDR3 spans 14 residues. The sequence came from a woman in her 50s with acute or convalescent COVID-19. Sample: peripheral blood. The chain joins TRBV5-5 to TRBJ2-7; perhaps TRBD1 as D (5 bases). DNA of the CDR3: TGTGCCAGCAGCGCTTACAGGATCTCCTACGAGCAGTACTTC. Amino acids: CASSAYRISYEQYF.